What follows are 2 T cell receptor beta chains derived from one specimen sequenced in a study (dated by TCRdb to the mid-2010s). Library preparation employed RT-PCR. The listed sequencing device is Illumina MiSeq. TCRdb trimmed the raw reads at Q25, called clones with MiXCR and kept productive beta chains. Under each unique CDR3 protein, matching rows form one entry showing the most common genes and DNA. The sample includes 650,000 to 800,000 distinct CDR3 sequences, with 14% observed a single time. The ten largest clones represent 3.6% of the sample. Sequenced input: memory CD4+ T cells from blood. The receptors here all came from a female donor in good health, serving as a healthy control.

The V gene is TRBV20-1, the J gene TRBJ2-7; 7 bases line up with TRBD1. The CDR3 is 14 amino acids. Trimming cost V 3 bases and J 1 base; bases outside gene matches: 6. Germline CDR1 reads DFQATT; CDR2 reads SNEGSKA (reference sequence). The CDR3 loop is CSARVQGQSYEQYF. CDR3 bases: TGCAGTGCTAGGGTACAGGGACAGTCCTACGAGCAGTACTTC.

This chain uses TRBV28 with TRBJ1-2, with D possibly being TRBD1 (5 bases). Germline lookup yields CDR1 MDHEN and CDR2 SYDVKM. Trimming took off 3 bases at V and 6 bases at J, with 17 bases between the two ends. The CDR3 has 15 residues. The CDR3 DNA is TGTGCCAGCAGTTTCTGGGACGGGACTGTAAATGGCTACACCTTC. This gives the protein CASSFWDGTVNGYTF.